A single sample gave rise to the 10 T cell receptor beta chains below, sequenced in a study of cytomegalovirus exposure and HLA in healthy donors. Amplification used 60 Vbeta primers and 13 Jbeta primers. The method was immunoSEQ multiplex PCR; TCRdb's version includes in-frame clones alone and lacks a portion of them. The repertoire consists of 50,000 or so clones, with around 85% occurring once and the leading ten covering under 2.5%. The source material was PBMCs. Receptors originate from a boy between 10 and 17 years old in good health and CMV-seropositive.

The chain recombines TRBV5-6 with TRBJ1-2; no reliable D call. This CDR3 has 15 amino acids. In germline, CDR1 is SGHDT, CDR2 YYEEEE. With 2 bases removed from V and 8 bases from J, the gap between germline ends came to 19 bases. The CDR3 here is CASSFFPAAAGGYTF. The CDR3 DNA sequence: TGTGCCAGCAGCTTCTTCCCCGCAGCGGCCGGGGGCTACACCTTC.

Here the CDR3 reads CASGLLYEQYF. The CDR3, as DNA: TGTGCTAGTGGTTTGCTTTACGAGCAGTACTTC. The chain joins TRBV12-5 to TRBJ2-7; no clear D gene. This CDR3 region has 11 residues. V lost 2 bases and J lost 4, with 3 bases in between. CDR1 LGHNT and CDR2 FRNRAP come from the germline V gene.

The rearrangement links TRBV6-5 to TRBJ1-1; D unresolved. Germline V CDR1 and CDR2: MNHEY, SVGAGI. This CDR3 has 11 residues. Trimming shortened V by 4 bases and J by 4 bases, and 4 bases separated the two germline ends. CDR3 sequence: CASSSLTEAFF. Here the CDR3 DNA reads TGTGCCAGCAGTTCCCTCACTGAAGCTTTCTTT.

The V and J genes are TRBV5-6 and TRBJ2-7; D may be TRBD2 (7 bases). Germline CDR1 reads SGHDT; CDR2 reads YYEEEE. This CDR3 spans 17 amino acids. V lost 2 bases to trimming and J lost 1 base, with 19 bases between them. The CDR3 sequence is CASSLYFGEGGSYEQYF. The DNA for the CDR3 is TGTGCCAGCAGCTTATACTTTGGGGAGGGGGGATCCTACGAGCAGTACTTC.

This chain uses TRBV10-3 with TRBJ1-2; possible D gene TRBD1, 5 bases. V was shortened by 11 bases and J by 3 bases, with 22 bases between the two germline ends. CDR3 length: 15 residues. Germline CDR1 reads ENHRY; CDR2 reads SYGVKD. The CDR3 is CASLPRAGGDYGYTF. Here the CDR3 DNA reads TGTGCCTCTCTACCAAGGGCCGGGGGGGACTATGGCTACACCTTC.

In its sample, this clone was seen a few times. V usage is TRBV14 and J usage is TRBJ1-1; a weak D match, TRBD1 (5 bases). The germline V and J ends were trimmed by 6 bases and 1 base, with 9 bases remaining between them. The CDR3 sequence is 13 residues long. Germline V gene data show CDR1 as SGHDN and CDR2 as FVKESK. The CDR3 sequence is CASRAGPNTEAFF. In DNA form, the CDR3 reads TGTGCCAGCAGGGCGGGACCGAACACTGAAGCTTTCTTT.

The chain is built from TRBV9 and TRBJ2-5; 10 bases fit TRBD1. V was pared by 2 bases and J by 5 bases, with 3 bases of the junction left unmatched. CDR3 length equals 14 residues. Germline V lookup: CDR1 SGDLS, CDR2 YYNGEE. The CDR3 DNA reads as TGTGCCAGCAGCGTGACAGGGGGCTGGGAGACCCAGTACTTC. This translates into CASSVTGGWETQYF.

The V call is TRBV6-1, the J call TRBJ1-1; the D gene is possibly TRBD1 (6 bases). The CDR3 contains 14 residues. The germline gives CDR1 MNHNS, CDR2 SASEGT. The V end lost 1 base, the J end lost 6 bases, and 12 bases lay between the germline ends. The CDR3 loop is CASSEGWGRAEAFF. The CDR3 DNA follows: TGTGCCAGCAGTGAAGGCTGGGGGCGGGCTGAAGCTTTCTTT.

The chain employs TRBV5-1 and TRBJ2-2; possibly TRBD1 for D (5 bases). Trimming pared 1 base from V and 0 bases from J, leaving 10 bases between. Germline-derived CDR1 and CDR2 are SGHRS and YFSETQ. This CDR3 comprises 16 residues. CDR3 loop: CASSLFLTANTGELFF. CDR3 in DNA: TGCGCCAGCAGCTTGTTTTTGACAGCGAACACCGGGGAGCTGTTTTTT.

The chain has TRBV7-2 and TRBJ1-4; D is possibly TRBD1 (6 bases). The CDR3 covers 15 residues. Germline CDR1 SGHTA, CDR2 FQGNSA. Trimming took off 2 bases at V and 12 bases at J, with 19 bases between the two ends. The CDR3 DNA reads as TGTGCCAGCAGCTTACAAAGGGACAAGCGCAGTGAACTGTTTTTT. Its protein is CASSLQRDKRSELFF.